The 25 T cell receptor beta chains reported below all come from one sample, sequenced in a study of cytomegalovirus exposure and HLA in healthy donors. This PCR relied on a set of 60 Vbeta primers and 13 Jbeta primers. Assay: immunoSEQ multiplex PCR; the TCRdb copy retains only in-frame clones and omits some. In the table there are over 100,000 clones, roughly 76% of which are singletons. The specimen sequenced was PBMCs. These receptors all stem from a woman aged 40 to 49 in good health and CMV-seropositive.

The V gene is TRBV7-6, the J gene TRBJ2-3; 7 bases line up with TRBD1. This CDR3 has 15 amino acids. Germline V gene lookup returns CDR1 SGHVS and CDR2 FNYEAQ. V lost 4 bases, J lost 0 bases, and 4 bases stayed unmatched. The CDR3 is CASSSGQASTDTQYF. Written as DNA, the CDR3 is TGTGCCAGCAGCTCCGGACAGGCTAGCACAGATACGCAGTATTTT.

The CDR3 here is CASSLARANTEAFF. Written as DNA, the CDR3 is TGTGCCAGCAGCTTAGCCAGGGCGAACACTGAAGCTTTCTTT. The chain recombines TRBV7-9 with TRBJ1-1, with D possibly TRBD1 on 5 matching bases. Germline CDR1 SEHNR, CDR2 FQNEAQ (reference sequence). V gave up 0 bases and J gave up 1 base, with 6 bases separating them. The CDR3 sequence is 14 residues long.

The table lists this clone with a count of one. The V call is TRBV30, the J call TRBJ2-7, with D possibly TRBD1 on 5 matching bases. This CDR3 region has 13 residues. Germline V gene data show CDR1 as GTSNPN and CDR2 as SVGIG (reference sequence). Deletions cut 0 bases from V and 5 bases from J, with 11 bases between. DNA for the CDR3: TGTGCCTGGAGTGTAGGACACCCGCACGAGCAGTACTTC. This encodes CAWSVGHPHEQYF.

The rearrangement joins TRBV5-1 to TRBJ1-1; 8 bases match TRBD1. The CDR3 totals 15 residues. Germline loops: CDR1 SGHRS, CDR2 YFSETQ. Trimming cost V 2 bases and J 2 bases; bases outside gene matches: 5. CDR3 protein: CASSLGQGGNTEAFF. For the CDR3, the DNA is TGCGCCAGCAGCTTAGGACAGGGTGGAAACACTGAAGCTTTCTTT.

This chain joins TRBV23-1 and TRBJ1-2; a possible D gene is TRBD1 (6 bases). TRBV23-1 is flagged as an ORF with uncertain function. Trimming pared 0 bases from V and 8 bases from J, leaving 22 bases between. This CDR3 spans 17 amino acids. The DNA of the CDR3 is TGCGCCAGCAGTCAATCGGCGAGACGGGAGGGACATATGGGCTACACCTTC. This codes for CASSQSARREGHMGYTF.

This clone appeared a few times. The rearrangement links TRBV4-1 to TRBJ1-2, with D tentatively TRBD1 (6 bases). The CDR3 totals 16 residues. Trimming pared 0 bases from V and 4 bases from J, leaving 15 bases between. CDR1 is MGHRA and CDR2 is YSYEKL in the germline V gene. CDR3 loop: CASSQERGGVSYGYTF. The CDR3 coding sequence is TGCGCCAGCAGCCAAGAGCGGGGGGGCGTCAGCTATGGCTACACCTTC.

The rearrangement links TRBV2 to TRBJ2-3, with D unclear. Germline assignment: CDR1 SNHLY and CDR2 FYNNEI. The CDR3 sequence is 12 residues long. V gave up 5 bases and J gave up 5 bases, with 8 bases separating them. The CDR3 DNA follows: TGTGCCAGCAGTTACTCGTTAGATACGCAGTATTTT. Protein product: CASSYSLDTQYF.

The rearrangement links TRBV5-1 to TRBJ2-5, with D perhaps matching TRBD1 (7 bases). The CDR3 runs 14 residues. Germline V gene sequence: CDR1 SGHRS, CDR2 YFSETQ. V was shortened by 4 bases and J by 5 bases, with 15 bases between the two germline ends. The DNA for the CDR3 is TGCGCCAGCAGCGGTGACAGGGCGGGGGAGACCCAGTACTTC. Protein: CASSGDRAGETQYF.

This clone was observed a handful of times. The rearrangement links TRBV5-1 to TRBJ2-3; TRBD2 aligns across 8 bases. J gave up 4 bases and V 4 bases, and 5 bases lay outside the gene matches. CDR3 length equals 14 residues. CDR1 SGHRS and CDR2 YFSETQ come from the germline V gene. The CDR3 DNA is TGCGCCAGCAGCCCCCAGACTAGCGCAGATACGCAGTATTTT. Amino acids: CASSPQTSADTQYF.

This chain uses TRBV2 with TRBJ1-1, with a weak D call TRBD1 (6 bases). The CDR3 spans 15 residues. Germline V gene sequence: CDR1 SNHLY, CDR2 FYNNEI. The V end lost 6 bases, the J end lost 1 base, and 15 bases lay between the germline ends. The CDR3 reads CASRVDRRSNTEAFF. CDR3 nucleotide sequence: TGTGCCAGCAGGGTCGACAGGCGATCGAACACTGAAGCTTTCTTT.

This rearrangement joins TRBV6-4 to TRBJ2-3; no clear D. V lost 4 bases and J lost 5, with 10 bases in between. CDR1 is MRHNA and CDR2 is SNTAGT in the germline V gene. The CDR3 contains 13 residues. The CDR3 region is CASSVQLQDTQYF. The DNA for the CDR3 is TGTGCCAGCAGTGTACAGCTACAAGATACGCAGTATTTT.

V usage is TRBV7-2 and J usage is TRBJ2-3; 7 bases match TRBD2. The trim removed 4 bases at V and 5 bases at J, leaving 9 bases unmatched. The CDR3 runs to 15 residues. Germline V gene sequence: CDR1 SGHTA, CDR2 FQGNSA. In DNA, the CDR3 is TGTGCCAGCAGCTGGGGTGGGGGGGGAGTAGATACGCAGTATTTT. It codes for CASSWGGGGVDTQYF.

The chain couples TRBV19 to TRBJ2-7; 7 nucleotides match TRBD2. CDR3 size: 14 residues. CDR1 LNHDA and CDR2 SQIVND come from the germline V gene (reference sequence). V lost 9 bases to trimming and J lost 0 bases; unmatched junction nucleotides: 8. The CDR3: CASTSSGLSYEQYF. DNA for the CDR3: TGTGCCAGCACTTCTAGCGGTCTCTCCTACGAGCAGTACTTC.

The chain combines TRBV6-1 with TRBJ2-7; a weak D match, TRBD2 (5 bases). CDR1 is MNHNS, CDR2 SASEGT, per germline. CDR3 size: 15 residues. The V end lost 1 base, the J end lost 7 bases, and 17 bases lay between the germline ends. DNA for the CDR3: TGTGCCAGCAGTGAAGGTGGTGCACTCTCGGGGGAGCAGTACTTC. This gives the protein CASSEGGALSGEQYF.

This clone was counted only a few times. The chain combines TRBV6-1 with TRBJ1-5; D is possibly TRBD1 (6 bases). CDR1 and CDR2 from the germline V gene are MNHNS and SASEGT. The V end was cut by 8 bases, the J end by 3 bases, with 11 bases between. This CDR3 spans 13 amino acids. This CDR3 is CASRGQHNQPQHF. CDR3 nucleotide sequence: TGTGCCAGCCGTGGACAGCACAATCAGCCCCAGCATTTT.

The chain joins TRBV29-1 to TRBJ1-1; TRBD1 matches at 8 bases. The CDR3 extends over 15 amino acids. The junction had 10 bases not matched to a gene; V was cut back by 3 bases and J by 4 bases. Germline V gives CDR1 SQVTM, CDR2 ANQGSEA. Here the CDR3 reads CSVDRQGAGGTEAFF. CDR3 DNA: TGCAGCGTTGATCGTCAGGGGGCCGGAGGCACTGAAGCTTTCTTT.

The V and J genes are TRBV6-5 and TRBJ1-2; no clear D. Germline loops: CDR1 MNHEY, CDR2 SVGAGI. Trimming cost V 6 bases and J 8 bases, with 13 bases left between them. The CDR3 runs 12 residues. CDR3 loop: CASSRGREGYTF. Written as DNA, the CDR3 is TGTGCCAGCAGCAGAGGTCGAGAAGGCTACACCTTC.

In nucleotides, the CDR3 is TGCGCCAGCAGCTTCCAGGGGACCAACTCTGGAAACACCATATATTTT. Residues: CASSFQGTNSGNTIYF. V usage is TRBV5-1 and J usage is TRBJ1-3; maybe TRBD1 (6 bases). V lost 2 bases, J lost 0 bases, and 12 bases lay in between. The CDR3 loop spans 16 amino acids. The germline CDR1 and CDR2 sequences are SGHRS and YFSETQ.

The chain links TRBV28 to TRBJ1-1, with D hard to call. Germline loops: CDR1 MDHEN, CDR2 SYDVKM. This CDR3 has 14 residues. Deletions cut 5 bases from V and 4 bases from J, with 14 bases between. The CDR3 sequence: CASSLPGVSTEAFF. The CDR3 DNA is TGTGCCAGCAGTCTACCCGGGGTTAGCACTGAAGCTTTCTTT.

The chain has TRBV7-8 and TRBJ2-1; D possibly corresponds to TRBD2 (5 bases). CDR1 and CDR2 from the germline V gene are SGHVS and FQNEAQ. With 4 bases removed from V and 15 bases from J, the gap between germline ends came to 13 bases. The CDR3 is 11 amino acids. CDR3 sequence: CASSSDSSGFF. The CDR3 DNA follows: TGTGCCAGCAGCTCGGACTCCTCCGGGTTCTTC.

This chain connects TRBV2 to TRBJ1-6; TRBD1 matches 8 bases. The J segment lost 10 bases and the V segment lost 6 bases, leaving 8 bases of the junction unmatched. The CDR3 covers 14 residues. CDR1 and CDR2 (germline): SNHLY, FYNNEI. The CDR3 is CASSGQGGKSPLHF. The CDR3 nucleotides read TGTGCCAGCAGCGGACAGGGCGGTAAATCACCCCTCCACTTT.

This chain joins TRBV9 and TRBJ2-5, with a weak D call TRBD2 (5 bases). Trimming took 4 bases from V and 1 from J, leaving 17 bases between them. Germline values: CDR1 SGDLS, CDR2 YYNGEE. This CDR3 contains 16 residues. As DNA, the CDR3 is TGTGCCAGCAGCCCCCAGGCTGCAGCGGTCCAAGAGACCCAGTACTTC. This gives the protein CASSPQAAAVQETQYF.

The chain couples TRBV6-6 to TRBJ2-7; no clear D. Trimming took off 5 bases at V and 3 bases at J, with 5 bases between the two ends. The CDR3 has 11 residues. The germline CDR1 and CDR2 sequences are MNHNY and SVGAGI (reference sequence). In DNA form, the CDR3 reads TGTGCCAGCAGTCAGATCTACGAGCAGTACTTC. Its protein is CASSQIYEQYF.

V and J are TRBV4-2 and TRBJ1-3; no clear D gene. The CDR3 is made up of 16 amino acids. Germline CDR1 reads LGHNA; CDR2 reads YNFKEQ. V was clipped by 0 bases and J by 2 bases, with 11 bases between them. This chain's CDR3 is CASSQDIVGAGNTIYF. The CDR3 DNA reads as TGTGCCAGCAGCCAAGATATTGTGGGAGCTGGAAACACCATATATTTT.

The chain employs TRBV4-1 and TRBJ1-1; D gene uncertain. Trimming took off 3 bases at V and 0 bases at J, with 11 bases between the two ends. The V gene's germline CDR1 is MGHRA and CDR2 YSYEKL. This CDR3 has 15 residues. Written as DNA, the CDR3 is TGCGCCAGCAGCCACGCTTTACTGATGAACACTGAAGCTTTCTTT. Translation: CASSHALLMNTEAFF.